The 11 T cell receptor beta chains below were found in one sample sequenced in a study of cytomegalovirus exposure and HLA in healthy donors. TCRdb's table, derived via immunoSEQ multiplex PCR, lists solely in-frame clones and lacks some. The table has about 330,000 clones, around 90% seen once. The specimen was PBMCs. The origin of the receptors is a woman aged 25 to 39 in good health and CMV-seropositive.

In its sample, this clone was seen a few times. The V call is TRBV30, the J call TRBJ2-7; D is perhaps TRBD1 (5 bases). The CDR3 has 12 amino acids. Germline loops: CDR1 GTSNPN, CDR2 SVGIG (reference sequence). V lost 4 bases to trimming and J lost 1 base, with 8 bases between them. The CDR3 nucleotides are TGTGCCTGGAACCAGGGATCCTACGAGCAGTACTTC. Protein product: CAWNQGSYEQYF.

This clone was seen more than once but under ten times. V gene TRBV20-1 combines with J gene TRBJ2-7; D gene uncertain. The germline V gene encodes CDR1 DFQATT and CDR2 SNEGSKA (reference sequence). The CDR3 covers 9 residues. The CDR3 DNA sequence: TGCAGCCCAAAACCCACGGCGTACTTC. It encodes CSPKPTAYF.

The chain recombines TRBV9 with TRBJ2-3; D tentatively fits TRBD1 or TRBD2 (5 bases each). Deletions cut 4 bases from V and 9 bases from J, with 15 bases between. The V gene's germline CDR1 is SGDLS and CDR2 YYNGEE. This CDR3 has 13 residues. CDR3 amino acids: CASSPPRDPTQYF. In DNA, the CDR3 is TGTGCCAGCAGCCCACCCCGGGACCCAACGCAGTATTTT.

V usage is TRBV10-3 and J usage is TRBJ2-7; tentatively, D is TRBD2 (6 bases). The CDR3 has 15 residues. V was trimmed by 4 bases and J by 0 bases, leaving 13 bases between them. CDR1 and CDR2 (germline): ENHRY, SYGVKD. This CDR3 is CAISVKTSGSYEQYF. The CDR3 DNA reads TGTGCCATCAGTGTTAAGACTAGTGGCTCCTACGAGCAGTACTTC.

The rearrangement joins TRBV6-5 to TRBJ2-7; possible D gene TRBD2, 5 bases. Per germline, CDR1 MNHEY and CDR2 SVGAGI. This CDR3 contains 12 residues. V was trimmed by 6 bases and J by 2 bases, leaving 8 bases between them. The CDR3 DNA reads as TGTGCCAGCAGCCGAGGGACCTACGAGCAGTACTTC. Protein: CASSRGTYEQYF.

The V and J genes are TRBV28 and TRBJ2-7; 10 nucleotides agree with TRBD2. The CDR3 consists of 14 residues. CDR1 is MDHEN, CDR2 SYDVKM, per germline. V shed 3 bases and J 2 bases; nucleotides not matched to a gene: 1. CDR3 region: CASSFTSGTYEQYF. As DNA, the CDR3 is TGTGCCAGCAGTTTCACTAGCGGGACCTACGAGCAGTACTTC.

The chain links TRBV7-3 to TRBJ2-2; unclear D gene. Germline CDR1 and CDR2: SGHTA and FQGTGA. The CDR3 spans 15 residues. The ends were cut back, 5 bases at V and 3 bases at J, with 13 bases in the middle. This CDR3 is CASSPRLLDTGELFF. In nucleotides, the CDR3 is TGTGCCAGCAGCCCCCGGCTATTGGACACCGGGGAGCTGTTTTTT. Looking up the rest from reference TRBV7-3 and TRBJ2-2 gives the full variable domain: GAGVSQTPSNKVTEKGKYVELRCDPISGHTALYWYRQSLGQGPEFLIYFQGTGAADDSGLPNDRFFAVRPEGSVSTLKIQRTERGDSAVYLCASSPRLLDTGELFFGEGSRLTVL.

This chain connects TRBV10-3 to TRBJ2-7; D perhaps matches TRBD2 (6 bases). The CDR3 is 12 amino acids. Trimming cost V 9 bases and J 3 bases, with 12 bases left between them. In germline, CDR1 is ENHRY, CDR2 SYGVKD. As DNA, the CDR3 is TGTGCCATAGGGACTGCTAGCTACGAGCAGTACTTC. It encodes CAIGTASYEQYF.

The chain links TRBV27 to TRBJ2-7, with 7 bases that match TRBD2. Trimming at V came to 0 bases and at J to 1 base, leaving 9 bases not matched to a gene. Germline V gene data show CDR1 as MNHEY and CDR2 as SMNVEV (reference sequence). This CDR3 contains 17 residues. Here the CDR3 reads CASSLSGPGGKSYEQYF. CDR3 bases: TGTGCCAGCAGTTTATCAGGACCGGGAGGTAAATCCTACGAGCAGTACTTC.

This chain uses TRBV27 with TRBJ2-7; D remains unclear. The germline CDR1 and CDR2 sequences are MNHEY and SMNVEV (reference sequence). There are 13 residues in the CDR3. The ends were cut back, 4 bases at V and 5 bases at J, with 12 bases in the middle. DNA for the CDR3: TGTGCCAGCAGTTCATACCCCCCCCACGAGCAGTACTTC. Its protein product is CASSSYPPHEQYF.

This sequence joins TRBV13 and TRBJ2-7; no clear D. The V and J ends lost 0 bases and 7 bases respectively, with 7 bases between them. The CDR3 runs to 12 residues. Germline assignment: CDR1 PRHDT and CDR2 FYEKMQ (reference sequence). The CDR3 reads CASSLGRREQYF. In DNA, the CDR3 is TGTGCCAGCAGCTTAGGCCGGCGGGAGCAGTACTTC. Drawing the rest from reference TRBV13 and TRBJ2-7, the complete variable domain is AAGVIQSPRHLIKEKRETATLKCYPIPRHDTVYWYQQGPGQDPQFLISFYEKMQSDKGSIPDRFSAQQFSDYHSELNMSSLELGDSALYFCASSLGRREQYFGPGTRLTVT.